This is a list of T cell receptor beta chains from one sample in a study of T cells after posttransplantation cyclophosphamide. Some clones are missing from TCRdb's copy, which holds only in-frame ones; the method was immunoSEQ multiplex PCR. The sample was found to contain some 37,000 clones, and every one recurs. Sequencing input: PBMCs. These TCRs come from a girl aged 5-17 years in good health, CMV-negative, and a related stem cell transplant donor. The CDR3 runs from the conserved cysteine through the conserved F or W. The D gene is left open where the match is weak. Expanded clones are given a class, and other clones once, few, many or no size at all.

J gene: TRBJ2-6; D gene: NA; clone size: many; V gene: TRBV28; CDR3 DNA: TGTGCCAGCAGTTTCCTATCTGGGGCCAACGTCCTGACTTTC; CDR3 protein: CASSFLSGANVLTF
J gene: TRBJ2-7; D gene: TRBD2; clone size: many; V gene: TRBV19; CDR3 DNA: TGTGCCAGTGCCGCGCCCGGGACTAGCTTTCTGTTCTCCTACGAGCAGTACTTC; CDR3 protein: CASAAPGTSFLFSYEQYF
J gene: TRBJ1-1; D gene: NA; clone size: few; V gene: TRBV7-2; CDR3 DNA: TGTGCCAGCAGCTCAACAGGAAACACTGAAGCTTTCTTT; CDR3 protein: CASSSTGNTEAFF
J gene: TRBJ2-7; D gene: NA; clone size: few; V gene: TRBV16; CDR3 DNA: TGTGCCAGCAGCCAATCCCCAGGATACTCCTACGAGCAGTACTTC; CDR3 protein: CASSQSPGYSYEQYF
J gene: TRBJ2-3; D gene: TRBD2; clone size: NA; V gene: TRBV4-1; CDR3 DNA: TGCGCCAGCAGCCAAGACCCCCAGCGGGGGATCGTAGATACGCAGTATTTT; CDR3 protein: CASSQDPQRGIVDTQYF
J gene: TRBJ2-2; D gene: TRBD2; clone size: few; V gene: TRBV4-3; CDR3 DNA: TGCGCCAGCAGCCAAGATCCCCTAGCGGGGCCAGCGAACACCGGGGAGCTGTTTTTT; CDR3 protein: CASSQDPLAGPANTGELFF
J gene: TRBJ2-3; D gene: NA; clone size: NA; V gene: TRBV19; CDR3 DNA: TGTGCCAGTACGGACAGTCTTAGCACAGATACGCAGTATTTT; CDR3 protein: CASTDSLSTDTQYF
J gene: TRBJ2-1; D gene: NA; clone size: few; V gene: TRBV6-6; CDR3 DNA: TGTGCCAGCAGGGATAGCGCCTACAATGAGCAGTTCTTC; CDR3 protein: CASRDSAYNEQFF
J gene: TRBJ2-7; D gene: TRBD1; clone size: many; V gene: TRBV10-3; CDR3 DNA: TGTGCCGTCTCCCTTGTAGGGGGCGTCTACGAGCAGTACTTC; CDR3 protein: CAVSLVGGVYEQYF
J gene: TRBJ2-3; D gene: NA; clone size: many; V gene: TRBV18; CDR3 DNA: TGTGCCAGCTCACCATTAGATCGCACAGATACGCAGTATTTT; CDR3 protein: CASSPLDRTDTQYF
J gene: TRBJ1-5; D gene: NA; clone size: many; V gene: TRBV19; CDR3 DNA: TGTGCCAGTAGTACCAAAACCCCCTGGGGCAGGCGGAGCAATCAGCCCCAGCATTTT; CDR3 protein: CASSTKTPWGRRSNQPQHF
J gene: TRBJ1-1; D gene: TRBD1; clone size: many; V gene: TRBV5-4; CDR3 DNA: TGTGCCAGCAGCCCGGGACAGCTTTTGAACACTGAAGCTTTCTTT; CDR3 protein: CASSPGQLLNTEAFF
J gene: TRBJ2-5; D gene: NA; clone size: NA; V gene: TRBV20-1; CDR3 DNA: TGCAGTGCTAGAGTAGGGGGGACCCAGTACTTC; CDR3 protein: CSARVGGTQYF
J gene: TRBJ1-4; D gene: TRBD1; clone size: NA; V gene: TRBV27; CDR3 DNA: TGTGCCAGCAGTCGGGACAGGGTCGATGAAAAACTGTTTTTT; CDR3 protein: CASSRDRVDEKLFF
J gene: TRBJ2-7; D gene: TRBD2; clone size: many; V gene: TRBV9; CDR3 DNA: TGTGCCAGCAGTCCTAGCGGTACCCCCTACGAGCAGTACTTC; CDR3 protein: CASSPSGTPYEQYF
J gene: TRBJ1-3; D gene: NA; clone size: few; V gene: TRBV7-2; CDR3 DNA: TGTGCCAGCAGCTTAGTCCCGGCAGGAACGGGAAACACCATATATTTT; CDR3 protein: CASSLVPAGTGNTIYF
J gene: TRBJ2-5; D gene: TRBD1; clone size: NA; V gene: TRBV9; CDR3 DNA: TGTGCCAGCAGCGCGGGACAGGGCGTCGAGACCCAGTACTTC; CDR3 protein: CASSAGQGVETQYF
J gene: TRBJ2-5; D gene: TRBD2; clone size: many; V gene: TRBV10-3; CDR3 DNA: TGTGCCATCAGTCCTAGCGGGGGGGCCCTTCAAGAGACCCAGTACTTC; CDR3 protein: CAISPSGGALQETQYF
J gene: TRBJ1-1; D gene: TRBD1; clone size: many; V gene: TRBV6-6; CDR3 DNA: TGTGCCAGCAGTTACCGCCGGGGACAGATGAACACTGAAGCTTTCTTT; CDR3 protein: CASSYRRGQMNTEAFF
J gene: TRBJ2-2; D gene: TRBD1; clone size: many; V gene: TRBV29-1; CDR3 DNA: TGCAGCGCGCGACAGGGGAACACCGGGGAGCTGTTTTTT; CDR3 protein: CSARQGNTGELFF
J gene: TRBJ2-1; D gene: TRBD2; clone size: NA; V gene: TRBV6-5; CDR3 DNA: TGTGCCAGCAGTAGTAGCGGGAGGGCCATCGAAGAGCAGTTCTTC; CDR3 protein: CASSSSGRAIEEQFF
J gene: TRBJ1-5; D gene: TRBD1; clone size: many; V gene: TRBV4-2; CDR3 DNA: TGTGCCAGCAGCCAGGTTCCCGGACAGGGGGGCGATCAGCCCCAGCATTTT; CDR3 protein: CASSQVPGQGGDQPQHF
J gene: TRBJ2-7; D gene: TRBD2; clone size: many; V gene: TRBV4-2; CDR3 DNA: TGTGCCAGCAGCCAGCGGGAGGGCGAGCAGTACTTC; CDR3 protein: CASSQREGEQYF
J gene: TRBJ2-2; D gene: NA; clone size: many; V gene: TRBV27; CDR3 DNA: TGTGCCAGCAGTTTATCCGCTACTTCGAAGCTGTTTTTT; CDR3 protein: CASSLSATSKLFF
J gene: TRBJ2-7; D gene: TRBD1; clone size: NA; V gene: TRBV2; CDR3 DNA: TGTGCCAGCAGTCGCACAGGGGAAGGCGAGCAGTACTTC; CDR3 protein: CASSRTGEGEQYF
J gene: TRBJ1-5; D gene: TRBD1; clone size: many; V gene: TRBV9; CDR3 DNA: TGTGCCAGCAGTCCGACAGGGAGCAATCAGCCCCAGCATTTT; CDR3 protein: CASSPTGSNQPQHF
J gene: TRBJ2-7; D gene: TRBD1; clone size: many; V gene: TRBV9; CDR3 DNA: TGTGCCAGCAGCCCTGGACAGGGCTACGAGCAGTACTTC; CDR3 protein: CASSPGQGYEQYF
J gene: TRBJ2-3; D gene: TRBD1; clone size: NA; V gene: TRBV4-3; CDR3 DNA: TGCGCCAGCAGCCAAGATAGTAGGGGGCCCACTAGCACAGATACGCAGTATTTT; CDR3 protein: CASSQDSRGPTSTDTQYF
J gene: TRBJ1-1; D gene: NA; clone size: many; V gene: TRBV10-2; CDR3 DNA: TGCGCCAGCAGTTCTGGGAGCACTGAAGCTTTCTTT; CDR3 protein: CASSSGSTEAFF
J gene: TRBJ2-7; D gene: NA; clone size: NA; V gene: TRBV7-8; CDR3 DNA: TGTGCCAGCAGCTTAAGACAGACCGACCGCGAGCAGTACTTC; CDR3 protein: CASSLRQTDREQYF
J gene: TRBJ2-5; D gene: NA; clone size: NA; V gene: TRBV6-5; CDR3 DNA: TGTGCCAGCAGTTACGCGGCACAGGCCGGGGGGACCCAGTACTTC; CDR3 protein: CASSYAAQAGGTQYF
J gene: TRBJ2-1; D gene: TRBD1; clone size: many; V gene: TRBV4-1; CDR3 DNA: TGCGCCAGCAGCCAAGATTGGGACAGTTACAATGAGCAGTTCTTC; CDR3 protein: CASSQDWDSYNEQFF
J gene: TRBJ2-2; D gene: TRBD1; clone size: many; V gene: TRBV19; CDR3 DNA: TGTGCCAGTAGTATCGACAGGGGCACCGGGGAGCTGTTTTTT; CDR3 protein: CASSIDRGTGELFF
J gene: TRBJ1-4; D gene: TRBD1; clone size: NA; V gene: TRBV30; CDR3 DNA: TGTGCCTGGAGTACCGGGACAGGGGACGAAAAACTGTTTTTT; CDR3 protein: CAWSTGTGDEKLFF
J gene: TRBJ2-7; D gene: TRBD1; clone size: many; V gene: TRBV5-4; CDR3 DNA: TGTGCCAGCAGCACTGGACAGGGGCCTTTCCAGTACTTC; CDR3 protein: CASSTGQGPFQYF
J gene: TRBJ1-3; D gene: NA; clone size: NA; V gene: TRBV25-1; CDR3 DNA: TGTGCCAGTACAGGAAACACCATATATTTT; CDR3 protein: CASTGNTIYF
J gene: TRBJ2-6; D gene: TRBD1; clone size: few; V gene: TRBV30; CDR3 DNA: TGTGCCTGGGGAACAGGGGCTGGGGCCAACGTCCTGACTTTC; CDR3 protein: CAWGTGAGANVLTF
J gene: TRBJ2-7; D gene: TRBD1; clone size: many; V gene: TRBV9; CDR3 DNA: TGTGCCAGCAGCCCACCGGACAGGTCCTACGAGCAGTACTTC; CDR3 protein: CASSPPDRSYEQYF
J gene: TRBJ2-2; D gene: TRBD1; clone size: many; V gene: TRBV4-2; CDR3 DNA: TGTGCCAGCAGCCACCAAAATTTTGGGACAGCGAACACCGGGGAGCTGTTTTTT; CDR3 protein: CASSHQNFGTANTGELFF
J gene: TRBJ1-2; D gene: NA; clone size: few; V gene: TRBV5-1; CDR3 DNA: TGCGCCAGCAGCTACAGAGGTGACTATGGTGGCTACACCTTC; CDR3 protein: CASSYRGDYGGYTF
J gene: TRBJ1-1; D gene: NA; clone size: NA; V gene: TRBV30; CDR3 DNA: TGTGCCTGGAGATACAGGGTCACTGAAGCTTTCTTT; CDR3 protein: CAWRYRVTEAFF
J gene: TRBJ2-5; D gene: TRBD1; clone size: many; V gene: TRBV28; CDR3 DNA: TGTGCCAGCAGTCCGGGACAGGTTGGGGAGACCCAGTACTTC; CDR3 protein: CASSPGQVGETQYF
J gene: TRBJ1-2; D gene: TRBD1; clone size: NA; V gene: TRBV4-1; CDR3 DNA: TGCGCCAGCAGCCAAGGTCCCGGGACAGGGGATGGCTACACCTTC; CDR3 protein: CASSQGPGTGDGYTF
J gene: TRBJ1-2; D gene: NA; clone size: many; V gene: TRBV7-9; CDR3 DNA: TGTGCCAGCAGCCCTACCGGACAGCGTCTTAGCTATGGCTACACCTTC; CDR3 protein: CASSPTGQRLSYGYTF
J gene: TRBJ2-3; D gene: TRBD2; clone size: NA; V gene: TRBV28; CDR3 DNA: TGTGCCAGCACTCAGCGGGGGGCCCTATCAGATACGCAGTATTTT; CDR3 protein: CASTQRGALSDTQYF
J gene: TRBJ1-1; D gene: NA; clone size: many; V gene: TRBV28; CDR3 DNA: TGTGCCAGCCGAGGACAGCCTCCCCTTGAAGCTTTCTTT; CDR3 protein: CASRGQPPLEAFF
J gene: TRBJ1-2; D gene: TRBD1; clone size: NA; V gene: TRBV6-5; CDR3 DNA: TGTGCCAGCAGTTCCCAGGGGGTAACCTATGGCTACACCTTC; CDR3 protein: CASSSQGVTYGYTF
J gene: TRBJ1-2; D gene: TRBD1; clone size: many; V gene: TRBV4-3; CDR3 DNA: TGCGCCAGCAGCCAAGATAGGGGACAGCGTTATGGCTACACCTTC; CDR3 protein: CASSQDRGQRYGYTF
J gene: TRBJ2-1; D gene: NA; clone size: many; V gene: TRBV6-5; CDR3 DNA: TGTGCCAGCACCAAACGGGCTAGCAGTTACAATGAGCAGTTCTTC; CDR3 protein: CASTKRASSYNEQFF
J gene: TRBJ1-5; D gene: TRBD1; clone size: many; V gene: TRBV6-1; CDR3 DNA: TGTGCTATACAGGGGTTTGTCAGTCAGCCCCAGCATTTT; CDR3 protein: CAIQGFVSQPQHF
J gene: TRBJ1-3; D gene: TRBD1; clone size: NA; V gene: TRBV18; CDR3 DNA: TGTGCCAGCTCAGCACAGACAGGGGGAAGCTCTGGAAACACCATATATTTT; CDR3 protein: CASSAQTGGSSGNTIYF
J gene: TRBJ2-5; D gene: NA; clone size: few; V gene: TRBV5-1; CDR3 DNA: TGCGCCAGCAGCTTGGGACAGCAAGAGACCCAGTACTTC; CDR3 protein: CASSLGQQETQYF
J gene: TRBJ1-2; D gene: NA; clone size: many; V gene: TRBV10-3; CDR3 DNA: TGTGCCATCAGCGAACTATGGGAGGGGAGTCATGGCTACACCTTC; CDR3 protein: CAISELWEGSHGYTF
J gene: TRBJ2-3; D gene: NA; clone size: many; V gene: TRBV9; CDR3 DNA: TGTGCCAGCAGCGTAGCTAGTGCTTTTAGCACAGATACGCAGTATTTT; CDR3 protein: CASSVASAFSTDTQYF
J gene: TRBJ1-1; D gene: NA; clone size: many; V gene: TRBV19; CDR3 DNA: TGTGCCAGTAATCCAGGTCAAGGCTGGGCCAACACTGAAGCTTTCTTT; CDR3 protein: CASNPGQGWANTEAFF